This T cell receptor (beta chain) was sequenced for a study of cytomegalovirus exposure and HLA in healthy donors. Findings and caveats of the study: The productive fraction for most TCR beta V segments was about 87% or about 30% in an earlier analysis. TRBV6-2, TRBV6-3 and other indistinguishable V segments were excluded.

Germline lookup yields CDR1 SSHAT and CDR2 FNYEAQ (reference sequence). Unmatched junction bases numbered 7, after V lost 5 bases and J lost 4 bases. The CDR3 covers 14 residues. 13 Jbeta primers and 60 Vbeta primers were used for the PCR. Sequencing used immunoSEQ multiplex PCR; TCRdb keeps in-frame clones, though not all of them. In the table there are 150,000 or so clones, about 73% of which are singletons. Concerning this clone: The antigen is not known.

The sequenced material came from PBMCs. The rearrangement joins TRBV7-7 to TRBJ2-5, with 7 bases aligning to TRBD1. The TCR was taken from a middle-aged man in good health and CMV-seropositive. The CDR3 DNA sequence: TGTGCCAGCAGCCCTAGGGGGCAGGGAGAGACCCAGTACTTC. Protein sequence: CASSPRGQGETQYF.